The source of this T cell receptor (beta chain) is a study of CD8+ T cells in alopecia areata. Stated treatment: oral pan-JAK inhibitor, 5-10 mg twice daily. This clone was recorded once. Extracted RNA was reverse transcribed into cDNA, the sequencing template. Assay used: immunoSEQ multiplex PCR; TCRdb lists only in-frame clones, some missing. Of approximately 110,000 clones listed, roughly three fifths are singletons. The origin of this receptor is a human donor with alopecia areata. The sample in question was CD4+ T cells sorted from blood, obtained at week 24, from a patient treated with tofacitinib.

This CDR3 is CASFRGNEQFF. DNA of the CDR3: TGTGCCAGCTTCCGAGGAAATGAGCAGTTCTTC. The chain employs TRBV9 and TRBJ2-1; no clear D gene. CDR1 SGDLS and CDR2 YYNGEE come from the germline V gene. The CDR3 totals 11 residues. V was cut by 7 bases and J by 7 bases, with 9 bases left in between.